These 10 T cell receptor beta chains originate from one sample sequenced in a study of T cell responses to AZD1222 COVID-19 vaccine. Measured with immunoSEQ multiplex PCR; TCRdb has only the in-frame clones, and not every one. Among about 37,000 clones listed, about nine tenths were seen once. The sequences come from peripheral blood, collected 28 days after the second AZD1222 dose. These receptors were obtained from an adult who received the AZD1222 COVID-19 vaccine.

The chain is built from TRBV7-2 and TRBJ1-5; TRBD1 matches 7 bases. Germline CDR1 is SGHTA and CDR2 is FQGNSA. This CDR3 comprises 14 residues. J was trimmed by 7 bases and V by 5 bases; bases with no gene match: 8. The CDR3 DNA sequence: TGTGCCAGCAGCCAACCTCCGACAGGGCAGCCCCAGCATTTT. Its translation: CASSQPPTGQPQHF.

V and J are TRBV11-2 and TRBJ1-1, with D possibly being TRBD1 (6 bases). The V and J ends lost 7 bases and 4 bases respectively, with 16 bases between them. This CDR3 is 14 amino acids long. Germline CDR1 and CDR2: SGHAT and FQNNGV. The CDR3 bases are TGTGCCAGCACCTTGGCGAGGGGGTCCACTGAAGCTTTCTTT. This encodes CASTLARGSTEAFF. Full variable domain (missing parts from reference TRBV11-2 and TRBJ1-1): EAGVAQSPRYKIIEKRQSVAFWCNPISGHATLYWYQQILGQGPKLLIQFQNNGVVDDSQLPKDRFSAERLKGVDSTLKIQPAKLEDSAVYLCASTLARGSTEAFFGQGTRLTVV.

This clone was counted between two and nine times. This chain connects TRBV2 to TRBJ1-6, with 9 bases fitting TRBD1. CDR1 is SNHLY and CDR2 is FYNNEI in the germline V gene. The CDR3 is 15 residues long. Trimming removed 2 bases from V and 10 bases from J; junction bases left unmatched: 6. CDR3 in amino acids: CASSELGQGGSPLHF. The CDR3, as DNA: TGTGCCAGCAGTGAATTGGGACAGGGCGGCTCACCCCTCCACTTT.

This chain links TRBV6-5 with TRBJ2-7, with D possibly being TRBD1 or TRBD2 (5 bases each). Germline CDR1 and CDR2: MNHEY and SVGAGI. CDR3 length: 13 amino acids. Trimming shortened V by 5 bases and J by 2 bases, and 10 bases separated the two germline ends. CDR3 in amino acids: CASSPGAAYEQYF. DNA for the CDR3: TGTGCCAGCAGTCCCGGGGCCGCCTACGAGCAGTACTTC.

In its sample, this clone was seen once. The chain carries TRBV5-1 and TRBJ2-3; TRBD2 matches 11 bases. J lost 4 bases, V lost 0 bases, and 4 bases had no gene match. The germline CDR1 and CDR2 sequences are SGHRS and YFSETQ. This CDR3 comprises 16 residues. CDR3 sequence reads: CASSLDTSGGPDTQYF. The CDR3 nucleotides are TGCGCCAGCAGCTTGGACACTAGCGGGGGCCCAGATACGCAGTATTTT.

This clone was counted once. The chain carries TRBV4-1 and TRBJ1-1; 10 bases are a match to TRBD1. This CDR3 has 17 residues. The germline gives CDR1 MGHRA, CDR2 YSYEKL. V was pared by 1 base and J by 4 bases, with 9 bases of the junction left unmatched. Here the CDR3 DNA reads TGCGCCAGCAGCCAAGCGCGACAGGGGGCCCGGGGCACTGAAGCTTTCTTT. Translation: CASSQARQGARGTEAFF.

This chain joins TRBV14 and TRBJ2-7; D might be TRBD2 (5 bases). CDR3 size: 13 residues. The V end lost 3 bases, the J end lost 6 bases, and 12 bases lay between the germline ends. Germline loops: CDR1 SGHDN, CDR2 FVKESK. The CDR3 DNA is TGTGCCAGCAGCCAGGTGGTCGGAGGCGAGCAGTACTTC. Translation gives CASSQVVGGEQYF.

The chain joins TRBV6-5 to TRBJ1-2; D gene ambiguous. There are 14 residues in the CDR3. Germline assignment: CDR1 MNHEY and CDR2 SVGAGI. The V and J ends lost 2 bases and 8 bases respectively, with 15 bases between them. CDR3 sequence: CASSYHRGDVGYTF. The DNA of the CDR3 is TGTGCCAGCAGTTACCACCGAGGTGATGTCGGCTACACCTTC.

The CDR3 protein is CASSESSRGRAFF. Here the CDR3 DNA reads TGCGCCAGCAGTGAGTCGAGCAGGGGCAGAGCTTTCTTT. The chain uses TRBV10-1 and TRBJ1-1; possibly TRBD1 for D (6 bases). The length of the CDR3 is 13 residues. Germline V gene sequence: CDR1 WNHNN, CDR2 SYGVQD (reference sequence). Between the trimmed V and J ends, which lost 0 bases and 10 bases, there was a span of 12 bases.

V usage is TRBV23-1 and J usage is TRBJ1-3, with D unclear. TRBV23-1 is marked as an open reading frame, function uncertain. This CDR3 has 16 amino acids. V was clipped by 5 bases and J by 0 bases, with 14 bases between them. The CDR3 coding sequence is TGCGCCAGCAGTGAGGACCCAATGGGCTCTGGAAACACCATATATTTT. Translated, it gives CASSEDPMGSGNTIYF.